The T cell receptor beta chain described here comes from a study of blood T cells in healthy people across ages. Broader study findings: Long-lived and aged donors differed, with more naive CD4+ cells and higher diversity in the long-lived. Per million T cells, TCR beta diversity dropped roughly linearly as age increased.

It was with a sample-barcoded 5' primer and a J-beta primer mix that a second PCR of about 7 to 12 cycles was run. Each sample provided no less than 3 million CDR3-containing paired-end reads. A single record per CDR3 protein comes from TCRdb applying MiXCR to the 5' RACE reads. Of about 320,000 distinct CDR3 sequences listed, 25% to 30% are singletons. From germline, CDR1 is MDHEN and CDR2 SYDVKM. The CDR3 covers 14 residues. Details on this clonotype: Antigen unknown.

Each of the donors had roughly 9.4 milliliters of peripheral blood drawn into EDTA-treated Vacutainer tubes. The rearrangement joins TRBV28 to TRBJ2-5; D is uncertain. The last part of the DNA fits TRBJ2-7 better; the J call may be wrong. The sequence derives from a woman aged 70-85 years in good health. Source material: blood. The CDR3 is CATLEYLSSYEQYF. CDR3 nucleotides: TGTGCCACCCTCGAATATTTGAGCTCCTACGAGCAGTACTTC.